Below, one TCR beta chain is given with its context. Its antigen is still unknown. Recruitment covered hyperthyroidism patients aged 18 to 65 whose new diagnosis was of under 2 months' duration. This sample is drawn from a study of Graves' ophthalmopathy and Graves' hyperthyroidism. The TCR beta CDR3 regions underwent amplification from RNA transcripts. Second-round multiplex PCR followed a first-round RT-PCR using HTBI primers. TCRdb re-derived calls from the multiplex PCR reads in MiXCR, one entry per CDR3 protein. The table lists around 1.1 million distinct CDR3 sequences, about two fifths of them singletons, with around 10% in the top ten. Study-wide results and limits: The majority of expanded thyroid clonotypes above 0.001 frequency also occurred in blood.

Germline CDR1 DFQATT, CDR2 SNEGSKA (reference sequence). Trimming stripped 7 bases from V and 4 bases from J, with 22 bases between. The CDR3 runs 15 residues. Specimen: peripheral blood or thyroid tissue (not recorded which). The sequence was obtained from an adult man with Graves' hyperthyroidism. V gene TRBV20-1 combines with J gene TRBJ1-1; possibly TRBD1 for D (5 bases). CDR3 in amino acids: CSVPPNRRASTEAFF. CDR3 coding DNA: TGCAGTGTTCCACCCAACAGGAGGGCTAGCACTGAAGCTTTCTTT.